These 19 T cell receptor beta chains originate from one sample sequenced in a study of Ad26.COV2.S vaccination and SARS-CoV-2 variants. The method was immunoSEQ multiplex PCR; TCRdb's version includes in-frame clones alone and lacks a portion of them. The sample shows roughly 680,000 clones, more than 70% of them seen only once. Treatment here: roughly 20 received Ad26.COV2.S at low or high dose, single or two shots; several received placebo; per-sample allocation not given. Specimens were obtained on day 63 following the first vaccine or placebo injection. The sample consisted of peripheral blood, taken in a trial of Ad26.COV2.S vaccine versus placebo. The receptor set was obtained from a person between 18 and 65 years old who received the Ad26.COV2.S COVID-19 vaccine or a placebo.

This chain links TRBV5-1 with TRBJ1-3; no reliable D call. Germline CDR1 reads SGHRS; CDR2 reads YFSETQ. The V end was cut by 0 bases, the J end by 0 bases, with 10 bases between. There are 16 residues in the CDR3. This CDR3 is CASSLGGTFSGNTIYF. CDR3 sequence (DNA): TGCGCCAGCAGCTTGGGCGGAACCTTCTCTGGAAACACCATATATTTT.

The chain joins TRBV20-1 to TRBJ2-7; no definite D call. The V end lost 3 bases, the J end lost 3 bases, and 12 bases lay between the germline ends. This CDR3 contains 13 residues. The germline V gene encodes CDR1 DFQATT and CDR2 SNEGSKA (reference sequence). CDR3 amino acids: CSASAEMNYEQYF. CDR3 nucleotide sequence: TGCAGTGCTAGTGCGGAGATGAACTACGAGCAGTACTTC.

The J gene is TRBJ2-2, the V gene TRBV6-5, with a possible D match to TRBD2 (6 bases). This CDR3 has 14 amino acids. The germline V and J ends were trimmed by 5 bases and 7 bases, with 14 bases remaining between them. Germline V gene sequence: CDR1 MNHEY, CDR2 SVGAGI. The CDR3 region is CASSLTLAGGELFF. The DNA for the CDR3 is TGTGCCAGCAGTCTCACACTAGCTGGCGGGGAGCTGTTTTTT.

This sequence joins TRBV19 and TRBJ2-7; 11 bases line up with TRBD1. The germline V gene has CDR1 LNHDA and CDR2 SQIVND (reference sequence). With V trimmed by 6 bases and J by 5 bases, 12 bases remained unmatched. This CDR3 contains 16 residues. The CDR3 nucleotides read TGTGCCAGTAGACTTCAAGGGACAGGGGGGGGAAACGAGCAGTACTTC. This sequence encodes CASRLQGTGGGNEQYF.

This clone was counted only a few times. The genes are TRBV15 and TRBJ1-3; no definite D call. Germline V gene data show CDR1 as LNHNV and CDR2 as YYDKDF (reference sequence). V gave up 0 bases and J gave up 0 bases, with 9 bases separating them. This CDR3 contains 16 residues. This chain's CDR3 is CATSRDPIGSGNTIYF. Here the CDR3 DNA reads TGTGCCACCAGCAGAGACCCGATTGGCTCTGGAAACACCATATATTTT.

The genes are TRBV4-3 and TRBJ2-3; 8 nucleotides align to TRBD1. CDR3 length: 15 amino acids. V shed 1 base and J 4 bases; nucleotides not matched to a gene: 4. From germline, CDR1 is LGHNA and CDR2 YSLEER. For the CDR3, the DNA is TGCGCCAGCAGCCAAGCGGACAGGGTGGCAGATACGCAGTATTTT. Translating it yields CASSQADRVADTQYF.

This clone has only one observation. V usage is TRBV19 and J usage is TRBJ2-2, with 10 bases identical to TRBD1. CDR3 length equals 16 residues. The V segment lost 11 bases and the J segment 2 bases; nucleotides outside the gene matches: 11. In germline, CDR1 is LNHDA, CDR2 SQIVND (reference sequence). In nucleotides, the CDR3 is TGTGCCTCCCGGGACAGGGGTAAATCTAACACCGGGGAGCTGTTTTTT. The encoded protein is CASRDRGKSNTGELFF.

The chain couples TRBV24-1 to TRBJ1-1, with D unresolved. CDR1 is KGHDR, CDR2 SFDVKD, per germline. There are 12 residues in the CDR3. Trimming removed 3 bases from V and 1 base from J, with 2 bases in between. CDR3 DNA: TGTGCCACCAGTGATACGAACACTGAAGCTTTCTTT. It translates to CATSDTNTEAFF.

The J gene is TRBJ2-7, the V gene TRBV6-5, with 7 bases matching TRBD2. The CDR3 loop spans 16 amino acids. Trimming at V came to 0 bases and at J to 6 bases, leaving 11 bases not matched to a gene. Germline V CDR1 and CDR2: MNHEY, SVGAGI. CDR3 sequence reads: CASSYSTSLGGAEQYF. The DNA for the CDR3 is TGTGCCAGCAGTTACTCGACTAGCCTAGGAGGGGCCGAGCAGTACTTC.

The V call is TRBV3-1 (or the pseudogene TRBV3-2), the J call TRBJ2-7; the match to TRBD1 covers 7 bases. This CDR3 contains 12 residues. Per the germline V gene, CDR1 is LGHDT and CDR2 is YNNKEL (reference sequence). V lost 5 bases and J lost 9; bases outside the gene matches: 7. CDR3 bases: TGTGCCAGCAGCGGGGACAGCCCCGGGCAGTACTTC. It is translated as CASSGDSPGQYF.

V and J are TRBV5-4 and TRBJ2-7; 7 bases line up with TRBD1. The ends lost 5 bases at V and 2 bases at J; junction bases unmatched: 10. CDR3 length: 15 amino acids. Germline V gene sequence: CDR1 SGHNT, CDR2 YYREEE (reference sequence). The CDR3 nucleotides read TGTGCCAGCAGTAGCTGGGGGACAGTCCCCTACGAGCAGTACTTC. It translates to CASSSWGTVPYEQYF.

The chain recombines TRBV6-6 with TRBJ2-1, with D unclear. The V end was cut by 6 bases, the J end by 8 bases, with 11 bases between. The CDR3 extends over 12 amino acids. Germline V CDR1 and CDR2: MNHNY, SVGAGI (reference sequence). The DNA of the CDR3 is TGTGCCAGCAGCCCGTCCCGCTATGAGCAGTTCTTC. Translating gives CASSPSRYEQFF.

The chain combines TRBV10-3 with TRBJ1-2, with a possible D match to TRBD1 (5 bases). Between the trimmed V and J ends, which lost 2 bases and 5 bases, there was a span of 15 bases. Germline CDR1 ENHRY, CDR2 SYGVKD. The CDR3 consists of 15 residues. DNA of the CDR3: TGTGCCATCAGTGAGGGGGCACCGGACGGGTATGGCTACACCTTC. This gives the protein CAISEGAPDGYGYTF.

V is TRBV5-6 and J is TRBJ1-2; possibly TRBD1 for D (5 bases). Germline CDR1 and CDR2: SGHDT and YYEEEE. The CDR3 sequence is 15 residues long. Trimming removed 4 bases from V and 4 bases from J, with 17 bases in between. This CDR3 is CASSPGTAFFYGYTF. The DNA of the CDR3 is TGTGCCAGCAGCCCGGGGACCGCTTTTTTCTATGGCTACACCTTC.

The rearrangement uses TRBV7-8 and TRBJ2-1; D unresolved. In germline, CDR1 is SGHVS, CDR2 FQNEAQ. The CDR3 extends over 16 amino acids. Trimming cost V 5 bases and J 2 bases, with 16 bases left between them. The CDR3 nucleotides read TGTGCCAGCAGCCCAGTACCGGTACTAACCTACAATGAGCAGTTCTTC. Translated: CASSPVPVLTYNEQFF.

CDR3 DNA: TGTGCCAGTAGTTCTGACACCCGGGGCTCCTCACCCCTCCACTTT. Protein sequence: CASSSDTRGSSPLHF. The rearrangement joins TRBV19 to TRBJ1-6, with a weak D call TRBD1 (5 bases). The CDR3 is 15 amino acids. Germline V CDR1 and CDR2: LNHDA, SQIVND (reference sequence). The germline V and J ends were trimmed by 5 bases and 10 bases, with 18 bases remaining between them.

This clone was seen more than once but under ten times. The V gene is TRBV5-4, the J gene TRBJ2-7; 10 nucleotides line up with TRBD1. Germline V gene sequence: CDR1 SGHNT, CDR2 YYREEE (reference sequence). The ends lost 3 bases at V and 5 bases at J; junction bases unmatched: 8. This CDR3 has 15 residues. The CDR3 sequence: CASSWAGQGKDEQYF. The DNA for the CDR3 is TGTGCCAGCAGCTGGGCGGGACAGGGGAAGGACGAGCAGTACTTC.

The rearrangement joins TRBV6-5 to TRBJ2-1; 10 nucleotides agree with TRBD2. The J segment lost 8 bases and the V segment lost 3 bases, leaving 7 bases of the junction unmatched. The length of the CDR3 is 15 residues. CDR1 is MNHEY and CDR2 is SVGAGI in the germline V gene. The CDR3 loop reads CASSYSAGGLYEQFF. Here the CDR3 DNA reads TGTGCCAGCAGTTATTCAGCGGGAGGGCTCTATGAGCAGTTCTTC.

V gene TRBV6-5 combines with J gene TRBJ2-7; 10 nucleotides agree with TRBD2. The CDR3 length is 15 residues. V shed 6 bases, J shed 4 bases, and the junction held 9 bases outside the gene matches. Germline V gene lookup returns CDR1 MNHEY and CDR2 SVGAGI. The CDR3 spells CASRIGPSGGYEQYF. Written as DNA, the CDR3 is TGTGCCAGCAGGATAGGGCCTAGCGGGGGTTACGAGCAGTACTTC.